One and the same sample provided the 17 T cell receptor beta chains below, sequenced in a study of blood T cells in healthy people across ages. Sample-barcoded 5' priming and a J-beta primer mix drove a second PCR of about 7 to 12 cycles. Using its own MiXCR run on the 5' RACE reads, TCRdb lists one record per CDR3 protein. In the table there are 1.5 million to 2 million distinct CDR3 sequences, more than 35% of which are singletons. The sequencing input was blood. The receptors were sampled from a human donor in good health.

Only a few counts were recorded for this clonotype. In DNA form, the CDR3 reads TGTGCCAGCAGTTCGGGACTAGCGGGGGACTACTACCAAGAGACCCAGTACTTC. This gives the protein CASSSGLAGDYYQETQYF. The chain employs TRBV28 and TRBJ2-5, with 14 bases lining up with TRBD2. The trim removed 4 bases at V and 0 bases at J, leaving 7 bases unmatched. The CDR3 has 18 amino acids. Per the germline V gene, CDR1 is MDHEN and CDR2 is SYDVKM.

V gene TRBV7-8 combines with J gene TRBJ1-5; 8 bases map to TRBD1. The CDR3 is 16 amino acids. Unmatched junction bases numbered 9, after V lost 1 base and J lost 7 bases. Germline V lookup: CDR1 SGHVS, CDR2 FQNEAQ. CDR3 protein: CASSLENWTGQQPQHF. CDR3 bases: TGTGCCAGCAGCTTAGAAAATTGGACAGGGCAACAGCCCCAGCATTTT. Complete variable domain (other parts from reference TRBV7-8 and TRBJ1-5): GAGVSQSPRYKVAKRGQDVALRCDPISGHVSLFWYQQALGQGPEFLTYFQNEAQLDKSGLPSDRFFAERPEGSVSTLKIQRTQQEDSAVYLCASSLENWTGQQPQHFGDGTRLSIL.

This clonotype was seen only a few times. This chain connects TRBV27 to TRBJ1-1; weak D call: TRBD1 (5 bases). V lost 5 bases, J lost 1 base, and 14 bases lay in between. The CDR3 spans 15 residues. CDR1 is MNHEY, CDR2 SMNVEV, per germline (reference sequence). The CDR3 sequence is CASSHEGTGNTEAFF. CDR3 nucleotides: TGTGCCAGCAGTCATGAGGGAACAGGGAACACTGAAGCTTTCTTT.

This chain joins TRBV7-9 and TRBJ2-3, with 10 bases that match TRBD1. Germline V gene sequence: CDR1 SEHNR, CDR2 FQNEAQ (reference sequence). The CDR3 sequence is 17 residues long. The CDR3 protein is CAASGRDRGSCTDTQYF. Written as DNA, the CDR3 is TGTGCAGCCTCCGGCCGGGACAGGGGTTCCTGTACAGATACGCAGTATTTT. The entire variable domain, with the rest obtained from reference TRBV7-9 and TRBJ2-3, is as follows: DTGVSQNPRHKITKRGQNVTFRCDPISEHNRLYWYRQTLGQGPEFLTYFQNEAQLEKSRLLSDRFSAERPKGSFSTLEIQRTEQGDSAMYLCAASGRDRGSCTDTQYFGPGTRLTVL.

The chain couples TRBV20-1 to TRBJ2-4, with 8 bases lining up with TRBD1. After removal of 5 bases from V and 13 bases from J, the junction contained 19 bases not matched to a gene. CDR3 length: 15 amino acids. Germline V gives CDR1 DFQATT, CDR2 SNEGSKA (reference sequence). CDR3 sequence: CSAGRQGPGGYVQYF. CDR3 DNA: TGCAGTGCTGGACGCCAGGGACCAGGGGGCTACGTGCAGTACTTC.

This chain links TRBV12-3 or TRBV12-4 with TRBJ2-1; 7 nucleotides line up with TRBD1. Losses at the gene ends were 8 bases for V and 3 bases for J; bases not matched to a gene: 13. CDR3 length: 16 residues. CDR3 sequence reads: CASSHTGTDIYNEQFF. CDR3 sequence (DNA): TGTGCCAGCTCCCACACCGGGACAGATATCTACAATGAGCAGTTCTTC.

This sequence joins TRBV12-3 or TRBV12-4 and TRBJ2-3; 11 nucleotides match TRBD2. The V gene end was trimmed by 5 bases and the J gene end by 2 bases; junction bases not matched to a gene: 6. The CDR3 spans 16 residues. CDR3 DNA: TGTGCCAGCAGTCCGGGACTAGCGGTATACACAGATACGCAGTATTTT. Amino acid sequence: CASSPGLAVYTDTQYF.

The chain uses TRBV9 and TRBJ1-2; D is possibly TRBD1 (6 bases). Trimming removed 4 bases from V and 1 base from J, with 14 bases in between. Looked up from germline, CDR1 is SGDLS and CDR2 is YYNGEE. The CDR3 sequence is 15 residues long. The CDR3 DNA reads as TGTGCCAGCAGCAAACGTGGCAGGGGTAACTATGGCTACACCTTC. It translates to CASSKRGRGNYGYTF. Variable domain in full (rest from reference TRBV9 and TRBJ1-2): DSGVTQTPKHLITATGQRVTLRCSPRSGDLSVYWYQQSLDQGLQFLIQYYNGEERAKGNILERFSAQQFPDLHSELNLSSLELGDSALYFCASSKRGRGNYGYTFGSGTRLTVV.

For this clonotype: One junction end disagrees with the germline gene, perhaps due to a read error. V is TRBV29-1 and J is TRBJ1-1; D might be TRBD1 (5 bases). Germline CDR1 reads SQVTM; CDR2 reads ANQGSEA. CDR3 length equals 13 residues. The CDR3 region has the DNA TGCAGCGCACCTAAGGGGCAAGACACTGCAGCTTTCTTT. This gives the protein CSAPKGQDTAAFF.

This clonotype was seen only a few times. This rearrangement joins TRBV4-2 to TRBJ2-3; TRBD2 aligns across 8 bases. Germline V CDR1 and CDR2: LGHNA, YNFKEQ. This CDR3 contains 16 residues. The trim removed 0 bases at V and 5 bases at J, leaving 7 bases unmatched. The DNA of the CDR3 is TGTGCCAGCAGCCAAGATCCGGGGGGGGTTGTAGATACGCAGTATTTT. Its protein product is CASSQDPGGVVDTQYF.

This clonotype came up a few times. The chain employs TRBV5-8 and TRBJ2-1; D not resolved. This CDR3 comprises 17 residues. The V end was cut by 0 bases, the J end by 0 bases, with 13 bases between. Germline assignment: CDR1 SGHTS and CDR2 YDEGEE. The CDR3 sequence is CASSLAGSWSSYNEQFF. The CDR3 region has the DNA TGTGCCAGCAGCTTGGCGGGCTCTTGGAGCTCCTACAATGAGCAGTTCTTC.

The chain joins TRBV7-9 to TRBJ1-5; the match to TRBD1 covers 8 bases. Losses at the gene ends were 3 bases for V and 2 bases for J; bases not matched to a gene: 15. CDR1 and CDR2 (germline): SEHNR, FQNEAQ (reference sequence). This CDR3 has 19 residues. The CDR3 DNA reads TGTGCCAGCAGCTTGGGGGGCAGGGGGCCGGAGTTGGGCAATCAGCCCCAGCATTTT. This sequence encodes CASSLGGRGPELGNQPQHF.

The chain combines TRBV20-1 with TRBJ1-2, with 7 bases fitting TRBD1. The junction had 8 bases not matched to a gene; V was cut back by 4 bases and J by 6 bases. The germline gives CDR1 DFQATT, CDR2 SNEGSKA (reference sequence). There are 13 residues in the CDR3. The CDR3 region is CSATYQGGNGYTF. The CDR3 nucleotides are TGCAGTGCTACTTATCAGGGGGGGAATGGCTACACCTTC.

The genes are TRBV20-1 and TRBJ1-4; D is uncertain. The CDR3 is 13 residues long. V lost 3 bases and J lost 7, with 12 bases in between. Germline CDR1 and CDR2: DFQATT and SNEGSKA (reference sequence). The CDR3 loop reads CSASDMSSEKLFF. DNA for the CDR3: TGCAGTGCTAGTGATATGAGTAGTGAAAAACTGTTTTTT.

The V and J genes are TRBV19 and TRBJ2-5, with 7 bases that match TRBD1. CDR3 length: 14 amino acids. V lost 7 bases to trimming and J lost 3 bases; unmatched junction nucleotides: 8. CDR1 LNHDA and CDR2 SQIVND come from the germline V gene (reference sequence). This CDR3 is CASTSQGVEETQYF. The CDR3 bases are TGTGCCAGTACCTCCCAGGGGGTTGAAGAGACCCAGTACTTC. The complete variable domain, with remaining parts taken from reference TRBV19 and TRBJ2-5, reads DGGITQSPKYLFRKEGQNVTLSCEQNLNHDAMYWYRQDPGQGLRLIYYSQIVNDFQKGDIAEGYSVSREKKESFPLTVTSAQKNPTAFYLCASTSQGVEETQYFGPGTRLLVL.

The CDR3 DNA reads TGTGCCAGCAGTGAGCAGGGACTGACTAACTATGGCTACACCTTC. Protein product: CASSEQGLTNYGYTF. This sequence joins TRBV6-1 and TRBJ1-2, with a weak D call TRBD1 (5 bases). The CDR3 is 15 amino acids. Germline V gene lookup returns CDR1 MNHNS and CDR2 SASEGT. V was cut by 3 bases and J by 0 bases, with 11 bases left in between.

This clonotype has just a few counts. The junction differs from germline at one of its ends, possibly a read error. The chain recombines TRBV28 with TRBJ2-7; possible D gene TRBD1, 6 bases. The CDR3 has 13 amino acids. From germline, CDR1 is MDHEN and CDR2 SYDVKM. As DNA, the CDR3 is TGCGCCAGCTCACGCTTGGGGGCGACGGAGCAGTACTTC. Its translation is CASSRLGATEQYF. Combining the CDR3 with reference TRBV28 and TRBJ2-7 gives the whole variable domain DVKVTQSSRYLVKRTGEKVFLECVQDMDHENMFWYRQDPGLGLRLIYFSYDVKMKEKGDIPEGYSVSREKKERFSLILESASTNQTSMYLCASSRLGATEQYFGPGTRLTVT.